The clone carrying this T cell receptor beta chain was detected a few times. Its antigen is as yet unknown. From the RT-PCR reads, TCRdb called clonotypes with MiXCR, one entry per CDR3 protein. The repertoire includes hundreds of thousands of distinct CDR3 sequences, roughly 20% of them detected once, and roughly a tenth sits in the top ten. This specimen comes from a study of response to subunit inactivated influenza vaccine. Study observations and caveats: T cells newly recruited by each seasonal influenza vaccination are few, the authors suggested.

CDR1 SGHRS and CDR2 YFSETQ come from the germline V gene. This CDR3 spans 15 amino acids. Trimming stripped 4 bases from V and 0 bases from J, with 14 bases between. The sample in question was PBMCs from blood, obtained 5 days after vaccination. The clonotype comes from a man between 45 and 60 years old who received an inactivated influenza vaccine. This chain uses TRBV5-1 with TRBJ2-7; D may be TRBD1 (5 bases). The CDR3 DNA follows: TGCGCCAGCAGCCCCGGACACCGTAGCTCCTACGAGCAGTACTTC. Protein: CASSPGHRSSYEQYF.